This TCR beta chain was captured by sequencing in a study of technical replicates of blood from a few donors. Using immunoSEQ multiplex PCR, the repertoire was profiled, and TCRdb retains in-frame clones only, with some absent. The sample shows around 62,000 clones, about 97% of them seen only once. The CDR3 has 15 residues. Per germline, CDR1 GTSNPN and CDR2 SVGIG (reference sequence). V shed 4 bases and J shed 9 bases, with 22 bases lying between them. This chain connects TRBV30 to TRBJ2-1, with a possible D match to TRBD2 (6 bases). The source is a human donor in good health. Sequenced material: T cells isolated from PBMCs. In DNA, the CDR3 is TGTGCCTGGATGTCCGAAGTCGGGTCCGGGGGTGAGCAGTTCTTC. Its protein product is CAWMSEVGSGGEQFF. Together with reference TRBV30 and TRBJ2-1, the CDR3 gives the full variable domain: SQTIHQWPATLVQPVGSPLSLECTVEGTSNPNLYWYRQAAGRGLQLLFYSVGIGQISSEVPQNLSASRPQDRQFILSSKKLLLSDSGFYLCAWMSEVGSGGEQFFGPGTRLTVL.